This T cell receptor beta chain was identified during a study of T cell responses to AZD1222 COVID-19 vaccine. Overall study results and limits: Mostly white British, mostly female donors; authors suggested clonal diversity may be underestimated.

As for this clone: Antigen unknown.

Repertoires were generated with immunoSEQ multiplex PCR, while TCRdb's copy carries only in-frame clones and drops some. This table holds 180,000 or so clones, almost 90% found once. CDR1 and CDR2 from the germline V gene are SGDLS and YYNGEE. The CDR3 has 15 amino acids. The V gene lost 2 bases and the J gene lost 1 base, with 13 bases spanning the gap. The clonotype was recovered from an adult in good health. Here the sequenced sample was peripheral blood, taken on day 0 of AZD1222 vaccination. The chain links TRBV9 to TRBJ2-7; tentative D call: TRBD1 (6 bases). CDR3 sequence (DNA): TGTGCCAGCAGCGTGGGGGCAGGTAATTCCTACGAGCAGTACTTC. Its protein is CASSVGAGNSYEQYF.